What follows are 15 T cell receptor beta chains derived from one specimen sequenced in a study of regulatory T cells in long-lasting Graves disease. Sample time point: newly diagnosed GD, antithyroid drugs for less than 3 months. Preparation of the TCR library used RNA extracted from PBMCs. Building the TCR beta libraries relied on iRepertoire HTBI primers, and CDR3 regions underwent Arm-PCR. TCRdb re-derived calls from the multiplex PCR reads in MiXCR, one entry per CDR3 protein. The table includes about 540,000 distinct CDR3 sequences, roughly 14% detected once. The sample was also linked to a second study, of T cells in Graves' hyperthyroidism and ophthalmopathy.

This material consisted of peripheral blood mononuclear cells (PBMCs), taken at new diagnosis, from a patient treated with antithyroid drugs. The receptors come from a young man with Graves disease.

In the case of this clonotype: A clone one base away is much larger, so this may be a read error. In DNA, the CDR3 is TGTGCCAGCAGTGAAGCCTCGATCCGCAATCAGCCCCAGCATTTT. Its translation is CASSEASIRNQPQHF. This chain links TRBV6-2 or TRBV6-3 with TRBJ1-5; D remains unclear. Germline CDR1 is MNHEY and CDR2 is SVGEGT. CDR3 size: 15 residues. V dropped 5 bases and J dropped 2 bases, with 13 bases sitting between them.

The table lists this clonotype with many counts. CDR3 bases: TGTGCCAGCAGCTCTACAGGGTACGAGCAGTACTTC. Translated: CASSSTGYEQYF. This sequence joins TRBV7-9 and TRBJ2-7, with TRBD1 as a possible D gene (6 bases). The germline gives CDR1 SEHNR, CDR2 FQNEAQ (reference sequence). Trimming pared 4 bases from V and 4 bases from J, leaving 8 bases between. CDR3 length: 12 amino acids. Based on the CDR3 plus reference TRBV7-9 and TRBJ2-7, the full variable domain is DTGVSQNPRHKITKRGQNVTFRCDPISEHNRLYWYRQTLGQGPEFLTYFQNEAQLEKSRLLSDRFSAERPKGSFSTLEIQRTEQGDSAMYLCASSSTGYEQYFGPGTRLTVT.

Details on this clonotype: A read error may explain this, as a much larger clone is one base away. The gene calls are TRBV6-1 and TRBJ1-1; perhaps TRBD1 as D (5 bases). Trimming shortened V by 6 bases and J by 5 bases, and 16 bases separated the two germline ends. The germline V gene encodes CDR1 MNHNS and CDR2 SASEGT. This CDR3 comprises 14 residues. This chain's CDR3 is CASRRGFRGTEAFF. The DNA of the CDR3 is TGTGCCAGCAGACGGGGATTCCGGGGGACTGAAGCTTTCTTT.

This clonotype showed up just a few times. This sequence joins TRBV5-1 and TRBJ2-7, with D perhaps TRBD2 (6 bases). Trimming stripped 0 bases from V and 0 bases from J, with 10 bases between. The CDR3 runs 15 residues. Germline V gene sequence: CDR1 SGHRS, CDR2 YFSETQ. CDR3 loop: CASSLGGGASYEQYF. CDR3 DNA sequence: TGCGCCAGCAGCTTGGGTGGCGGGGCCTCCTACGAGCAGTACTTC.

Many counts were recorded for this clonotype. This rearrangement joins TRBV11-2 to TRBJ2-7, with a possible D match to TRBD1 (6 bases). The V gene lost 4 bases and the J gene lost 2 bases, with 18 bases spanning the gap. CDR1 and CDR2 from the germline V gene are SGHAT and FQNNGV. The CDR3 covers 16 residues. The CDR3 DNA sequence: TGTGCCAGCAGCTCGACCTTGGGGACACTCCCCTACGAGCAGTACTTC. This codes for CASSSTLGTLPYEQYF. Together with reference TRBV11-2 and TRBJ2-7, the CDR3 gives the full variable domain: EAGVAQSPRYKIIEKRQSVAFWCNPISGHATLYWYQQILGQGPKLLIQFQNNGVVDDSQLPKDRFSAERLKGVDSTLKIQPAKLEDSAVYLCASSSTLGTLPYEQYFGPGTRLTVT.

This clonotype showed up many times. This chain links TRBV10-3 with TRBJ2-7; D is ambiguous. The length of the CDR3 is 16 residues. Deletions cut 2 bases from V and 0 bases from J, with 14 bases between. Germline assignment: CDR1 ENHRY and CDR2 SYGVKD. CDR3 region: CAISEGGRFSSYEQYF. The CDR3 region has the DNA TGTGCCATCAGTGAGGGCGGCCGGTTTAGCTCCTACGAGCAGTACTTC.

This clonotype was observed at least ten times. This chain joins TRBV2 and TRBJ2-7; D tentatively fits TRBD1 or TRBD2 (5 bases each). The germline V and J ends were trimmed by 8 bases and 5 bases, with 13 bases remaining between them. Germline V gene sequence: CDR1 SNHLY, CDR2 FYNNEI. The length of the CDR3 is 12 residues. The DNA for the CDR3 is TGTGCCAGCTCGGGGACCAGCGACGAGCAGTACTTC. Translating gives CASSGTSDEQYF.

Many counts were recorded for this clonotype. This chain joins TRBV20-1 and TRBJ2-3; a weak D match, TRBD2 (6 bases). This CDR3 comprises 13 residues. Trimming shortened V by 5 bases and J by 4 bases, and 13 bases separated the two germline ends. Per germline, CDR1 DFQATT and CDR2 SNEGSKA (reference sequence). Here the CDR3 DNA reads TGCAGTGCTCGAACGGGAGAGTCAGATACGCAGTATTTT. Its protein is CSARTGESDTQYF.

This clonotype came up many times. V gene TRBV27 combines with J gene TRBJ1-1; D possibly corresponds to TRBD1 (6 bases). Trimming stripped 7 bases from V and 11 bases from J, with 20 bases between. The CDR3 runs to 13 residues. The germline CDR1 and CDR2 sequences are MNHEY and SMNVEV (reference sequence). CDR3 sequence reads: CASTRDRWGQAFF. DNA for the CDR3: TGTGCCAGCACCCGGGACCGTTGGGGGCAGGCTTTCTTT.

This clonotype was seen at least ten times. The CDR3 protein is CASSFTGIEQPQHF. The DNA of the CDR3 is TGTGCCAGCAGTTTCACAGGGATCGAACAGCCCCAGCATTTT. This chain joins TRBV27 and TRBJ1-5; D is perhaps TRBD1 (6 bases). The CDR3 has 14 amino acids. V lost 3 bases and J 7 bases, leaving 13 bases between the germline ends. Germline V gene data show CDR1 as MNHEY and CDR2 as SMNVEV (reference sequence).

This clonotype occurred many times. The chain joins TRBV20-1 to TRBJ1-2; no clear D gene. The CDR3 extends over 12 amino acids. The germline V gene encodes CDR1 DFQATT and CDR2 SNEGSKA (reference sequence). V was cut by 6 bases and J by 8 bases, with 16 bases left in between. This chain's CDR3 is CSATRPGRGYTF. In nucleotides, the CDR3 is TGCAGTGCGACTCGACCCGGGAGAGGCTACACCTTC.

The sample holds many counts of this clonotype. The chain combines TRBV18 with TRBJ2-1; D possibly uses TRBD1 or TRBD2 (5 bases each). This CDR3 is 13 amino acids long. With 5 bases removed from V and 9 bases from J, the gap between germline ends came to 14 bases. Germline CDR1 is KGHSH and CDR2 is LQKENI. In nucleotides, the CDR3 is TGTGCCAGCTCATCCATTAGAGGGGCTGAGCAGTTCTTC. This sequence encodes CASSSIRGAEQFF.

This clonotype was found many times. The chain uses TRBV20-1 and TRBJ2-1, with D possibly being TRBD2 (6 bases). Between the trimmed V and J ends, which lost 4 bases and 7 bases, there was a span of 11 bases. This CDR3 has 12 residues. CDR1 DFQATT and CDR2 SNEGSKA come from the germline V gene (reference sequence). CDR3 amino acids: CSAIYSGNEQFF. CDR3 DNA: TGCAGTGCTATATATAGCGGTAATGAGCAGTTCTTC.

Regarding this clonotype: With a much larger clone just one base away, this may be a read error. The V call is TRBV6-2 or TRBV6-3, the J call TRBJ2-7; 7 bases align to TRBD2. This CDR3 has 14 residues. Germline trimming cut 2 bases from V and 2 bases from J; bases unmatched to any gene: 3. CDR1 is MNHEY and CDR2 is SVGEGT in the germline V gene. This chain's CDR3 is CASSYNGRTYEQYF. The CDR3 bases are TGTGCCAGCAGTTACAACGGGAGGACCTACGAGCAGTACTTC.

The chain uses TRBV19 and TRBJ2-1, with 7 bases matching TRBD2. Germline lookup yields CDR1 LNHDA and CDR2 SQIVND (reference sequence). There are 15 residues in the CDR3. V shed 5 bases, J shed 2 bases, and the junction held 6 bases outside the gene matches. The CDR3 nucleotides are TGTGCCAGTAGTCCAAAGCTAGCGGCCTACAATGAGCAGTTCTTC. Protein product: CASSPKLAAYNEQFF.